This T cell receptor beta chain was captured by sequencing in a study of shared clonotypes between healthy human individuals. TCRdb's copy holds only in-frame clones and misses some; the assay was immunoSEQ multiplex PCR. Of some 2 million clones listed, around 96% are singletons. Naive CD8 isolation took CD45RO-negative cells positively selected for CCR7 and excluded terminally differentiated effector memory CD45RA+ cells. The CDR3 loop spans 13 amino acids. V was trimmed by 7 bases and J by 5 bases, leaving 12 bases between them. The germline CDR1 and CDR2 sequences are MNHEY and SVGAGI. J is TRBJ2-1 and V is TRBV6-5, with a tentative D call TRBD1 (6 bases). This receptor was identified in a man aged 18 to 30 in good health. The sequenced sample consisted of naive CD8+ T cells sorted from blood. The CDR3 spells CASTHRAHNEQFF. The CDR3 DNA follows: TGTGCCAGCACCCACAGGGCCCACAATGAGCAGTTCTTC.